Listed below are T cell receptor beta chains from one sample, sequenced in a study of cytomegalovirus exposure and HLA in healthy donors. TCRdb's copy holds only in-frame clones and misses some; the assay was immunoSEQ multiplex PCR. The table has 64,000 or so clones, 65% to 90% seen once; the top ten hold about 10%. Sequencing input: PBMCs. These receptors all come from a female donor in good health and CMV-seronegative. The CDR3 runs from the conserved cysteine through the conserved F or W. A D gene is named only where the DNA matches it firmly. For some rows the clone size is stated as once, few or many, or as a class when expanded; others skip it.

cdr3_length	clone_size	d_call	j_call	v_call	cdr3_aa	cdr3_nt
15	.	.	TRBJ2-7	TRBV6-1	CASSSLNRVPYEQYF	TGTGCCAGCAGTTCCCTGAACAGGGTTCCCTACGAGCAGTACTTC
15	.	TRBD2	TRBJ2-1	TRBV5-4	CASSPWLAGGSEQFF	TGTGCCAGCAGCCCTTGGCTAGCGGGAGGGAGTGAGCAGTTCTTC
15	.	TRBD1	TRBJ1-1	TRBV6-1	CASSWTGVMNTEAFF	TGTGCCAGCAGCTGGACAGGGGTAATGAACACTGAAGCTTTCTTT
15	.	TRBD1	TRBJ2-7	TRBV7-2	CASSSGGLRSYEQYF	TGTGCCAGCAGCTCAGGGGGCTTACGCTCCTACGAGCAGTACTTC
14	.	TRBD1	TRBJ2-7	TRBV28	CASSPGTGSGEQYF	TGTGCCAGCAGCCCCGGGACAGGGTCTGGAGAGCAGTACTTC
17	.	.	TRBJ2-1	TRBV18	CASSPQRVPGWGNEQFF	TGTGCCAGCTCACCACAGCGGGTACCAGGGTGGGGCAATGAGCAGTTCTTC
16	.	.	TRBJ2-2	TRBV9	CASSAGTYANTGELFF	TGTGCCAGCAGCGCTGGGACTTACGCGAACACCGGGGAGCTGTTTTTT
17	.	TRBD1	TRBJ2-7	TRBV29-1	CSVEVGDRRLSSYEQYF	TGCAGCGTTGAAGTTGGGGACAGGCGCCTTAGCTCCTACGAGCAGTACTTC
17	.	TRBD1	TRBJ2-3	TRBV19	CASMGQGAPLGPDTQYF	TGTGCCAGTATGGGACAGGGGGCACCGTTGGGCCCCGATACGCAGTATTTT
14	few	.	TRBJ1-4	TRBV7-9	CASSLGTADEKLFF	TGTGCCAGCAGCTTAGGGACAGCGGATGAAAAACTGTTTTTT
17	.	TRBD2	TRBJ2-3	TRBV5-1	CASSLTGLAGGQDTQYF	TGCGCCAGCAGCTTGACGGGACTAGCGGGGGGGCAAGATACGCAGTATTTT
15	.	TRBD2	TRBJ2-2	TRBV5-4	CASSTGTSGRGELFF	TGTGCCAGCAGCACCGGGACTAGCGGGAGGGGGGAGCTGTTTTTT
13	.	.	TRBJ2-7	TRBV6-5	CASSSPRHYEQYF	TGTGCCAGCAGTTCCCCCCGACACTACGAGCAGTACTTC
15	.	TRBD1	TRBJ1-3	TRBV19	CASSISRGSGNTIYF	TGTGCCAGTAGTATTTCCAGGGGGTCTGGAAACACCATATATTTT
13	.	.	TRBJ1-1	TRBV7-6	CASSLDRNTEAFF	TGTGCCAGCAGCTTAGACAGGAACACTGAAGCTTTCTTT
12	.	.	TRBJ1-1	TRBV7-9	CASSSTGIEAFF	TGTGCCAGCAGCTCGACGGGTATTGAAGCTTTCTTT
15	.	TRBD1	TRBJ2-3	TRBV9	CASSGGTGGTDTQYF	TGTGCCAGCAGCGGGGGGACAGGGGGCACAGATACGCAGTATTTT
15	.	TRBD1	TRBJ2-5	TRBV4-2	CASSQGQGTQETQYF	TGTGCCAGCAGCCAAGGACAGGGGACCCAAGAGACCCAGTACTTC
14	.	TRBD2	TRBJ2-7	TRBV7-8	CASSPGTSAFEQYF	TGTGCCAGCAGCCCAGGGACTAGCGCCTTCGAGCAGTACTTC
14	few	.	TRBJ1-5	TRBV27	CASSLGSGDQPQHF	TGTGCCAGCAGTTTGGGTAGCGGGGATCAGCCCCAGCATTTT
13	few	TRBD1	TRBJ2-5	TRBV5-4	CASSRDSQETQYF	TGTGCCAGCAGCAGGGACAGCCAAGAGACCCAGTACTTC
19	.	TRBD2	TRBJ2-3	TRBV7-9	CASSSSTSGGHTSTDTQYF	TGTGCCAGCAGCTCCTCAACTAGCGGGGGTCACACTAGCACAGATACGCAGTATTTT
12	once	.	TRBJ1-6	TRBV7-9	CASSPTAPPLHF	TGTGCCAGCAGCCCCACAGCCCCACCCCTCCACTTT
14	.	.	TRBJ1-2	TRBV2	CASTFMGAGYGYTF	TGTGCCAGCACCTTTATGGGGGCAGGCTATGGCTACACCTTC